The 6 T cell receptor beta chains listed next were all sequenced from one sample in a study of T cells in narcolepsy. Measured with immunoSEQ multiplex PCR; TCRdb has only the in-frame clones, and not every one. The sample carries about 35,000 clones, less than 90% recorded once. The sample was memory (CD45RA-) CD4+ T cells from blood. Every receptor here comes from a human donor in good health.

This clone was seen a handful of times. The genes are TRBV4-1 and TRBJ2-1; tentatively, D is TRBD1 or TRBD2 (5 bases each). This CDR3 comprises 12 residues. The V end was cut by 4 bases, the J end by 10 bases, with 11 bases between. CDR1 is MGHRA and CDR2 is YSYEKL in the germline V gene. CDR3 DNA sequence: TGCGCCAGCAGCCGGGACCCCACGGAGCAGTTCTTC. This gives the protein CASSRDPTEQFF.

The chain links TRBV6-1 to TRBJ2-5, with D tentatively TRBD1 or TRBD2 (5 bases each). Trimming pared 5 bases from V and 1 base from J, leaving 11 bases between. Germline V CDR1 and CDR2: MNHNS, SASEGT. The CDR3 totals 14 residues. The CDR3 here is CASSRDLLQETQYF. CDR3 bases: TGTGCCAGCAGTCGGGACCTCCTCCAAGAGACCCAGTACTTC.

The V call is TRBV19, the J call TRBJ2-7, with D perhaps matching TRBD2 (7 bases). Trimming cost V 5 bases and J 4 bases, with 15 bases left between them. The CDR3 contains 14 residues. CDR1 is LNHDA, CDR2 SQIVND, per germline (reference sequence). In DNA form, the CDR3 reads TGTGCCAGTAGTCGGCGGGGGCAACTATACGAGCAGTACTTC. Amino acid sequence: CASSRRGQLYEQYF.

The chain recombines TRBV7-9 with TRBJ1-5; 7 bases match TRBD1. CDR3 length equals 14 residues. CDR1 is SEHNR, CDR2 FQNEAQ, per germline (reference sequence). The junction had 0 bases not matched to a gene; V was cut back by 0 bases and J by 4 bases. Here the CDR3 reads CASSLAGQNQPQHF. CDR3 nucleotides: TGTGCCAGCAGCTTAGCGGGACAGAATCAGCCCCAGCATTTT.

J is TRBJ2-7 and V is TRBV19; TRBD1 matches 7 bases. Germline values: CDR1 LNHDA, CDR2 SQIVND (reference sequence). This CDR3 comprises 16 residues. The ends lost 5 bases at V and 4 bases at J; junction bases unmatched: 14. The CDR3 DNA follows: TGTGCCAGTAGTCCAATACCCGGGACAGAAAGGTACGAGCAGTACTTC. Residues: CASSPIPGTERYEQYF.

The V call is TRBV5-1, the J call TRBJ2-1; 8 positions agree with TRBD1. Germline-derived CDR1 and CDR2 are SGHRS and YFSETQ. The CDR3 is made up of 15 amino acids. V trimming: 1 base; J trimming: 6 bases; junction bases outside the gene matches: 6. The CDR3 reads CASSLQGAGGNEQFF. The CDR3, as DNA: TGCGCCAGCAGCTTGCAGGGGGCCGGGGGCAATGAGCAGTTCTTC.